The T cell receptor beta chain described here comes from a study of T-cell memory formation after mild COVID-19. Overall study: The study found TCR clusters largely donor specific. Study results and limitations: Cross-reactive memory appears to have joined, as suggested by some responding clones showing up in pre-infection memory. Contracting CD4+ clones were located mainly in CM and EM, and CD8+ clones in EMRA.

This clonotype has more than one count but fewer than ten. Its antigen is still unknown. 5'RACE with constant-segment primers yielded barcoded, UMI-tagged TCR alpha and TCR beta cDNA libraries. TCRdb re-called the 5' RACE reads with MiXCR, one entry per CDR3 protein. The sample includes 350,000 or so distinct CDR3 sequences, approximately 22% of them seen just once. Sequencing used PBMCs or a T cell subset sorted from them (not recorded which). This TCR derives from a man younger than 30 who had mild COVID-19 (a few samples of this study predate the infection). Cell type and time point are not known.

DNA for the CDR3: TGTGCCAGCAGGTCAGAGTATAGCAATCAGCCCCAGCATTTT. It codes for CASRSEYSNQPQHF. The V and J genes are TRBV12-3 or TRBV12-4 and TRBJ1-5; D remains unclear. The CDR3 runs to 14 residues. With 6 bases removed from V and 0 bases from J, the gap between germline ends came to 9 bases.